This T cell receptor beta chain stems from a study of blood T cell repertoires in COVID-19. Overall study: Donors in the United States, Italy and Spain gave samples during acute or convalescent COVID-19.

Germline CDR1 MNHEY, CDR2 SVGEGT. The CDR3 loop spans 16 amino acids. V was clipped by 0 bases and J by 5 bases; unmatched bases: 6. Method: immunoSEQ multiplex PCR; TCRdb's copy keeps in-frame clones and lacks some. The sample includes roughly 290,000 clones, over 75% of them seen just once. This TCR was sampled from a woman aged 55-69 years with acute or convalescent COVID-19. Sequencing was carried out using peripheral blood. J is TRBJ1-1 and V is TRBV6-2 or TRBV6-3, with TRBD1 matching over 10 bases. The CDR3 nucleotides read TGTGCCAGCAGTTACTCTCGGGACAGGGGTTATACTGAAGCTTTCTTT. Translation: CASSYSRDRGYTEAFF.